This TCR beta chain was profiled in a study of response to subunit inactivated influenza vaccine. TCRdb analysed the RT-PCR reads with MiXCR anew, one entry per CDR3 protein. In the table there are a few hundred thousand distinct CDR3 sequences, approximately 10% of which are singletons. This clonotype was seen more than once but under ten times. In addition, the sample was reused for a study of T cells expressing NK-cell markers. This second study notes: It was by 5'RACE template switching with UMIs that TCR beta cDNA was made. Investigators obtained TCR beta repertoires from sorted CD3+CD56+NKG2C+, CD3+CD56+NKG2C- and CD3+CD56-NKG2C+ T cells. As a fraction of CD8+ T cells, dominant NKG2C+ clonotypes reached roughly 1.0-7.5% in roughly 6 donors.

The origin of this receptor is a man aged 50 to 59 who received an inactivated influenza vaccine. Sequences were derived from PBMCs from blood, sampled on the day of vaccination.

Written as DNA, the CDR3 is TGTGCCAGCAGGGCGACTAGCGGGAACTACGAGCAGTACTTC. As protein: CASRATSGNYEQYF. This sequence joins TRBV7-2 and TRBJ2-7; 11 bases agree with TRBD2. CDR3 size: 14 residues. CDR1 SGHTA and CDR2 FQGNSA come from the germline V gene. Germline trimming cut 6 bases from V and 3 bases from J; bases unmatched to any gene: 4.